Below are 25 T cell receptor beta chains sequenced from a single sample in a study of blood T cells in healthy people across ages (dated by TCRdb to the mid-2010s). The library was generated by 5' RACE. The instrument given in TCRdb is Illumina HiSeq 2500. The second PCR ran for roughly 7 to 12 cycles and used a J-beta primer mix along with a sample-barcoded 5' primer. TCRdb redid the processing of the public reads, applying fastp at Q25 and MiXCR, and retained in-frame beta chains. CDR3 protein duplicates are merged, each entry listing the most common genes and DNA. This sample comprises 550,000 to 750,000 distinct CDR3 sequences, 20% to 25% of them detected only once. 3% to 4% of the sample comes from the top ten. The sample consisted of blood. The receptor set was obtained from a man in his sixties or seventies in good health.

This clonotype was picked up a small number of times. This chain connects TRBV6-2 or TRBV6-3 to TRBJ2-2; 9 positions match TRBD1. This CDR3 region has 16 residues. Germline-derived CDR1 and CDR2 are MNHEY and SVGEGT. The ends lost 2 bases at V and 6 bases at J; junction bases unmatched: 7. The CDR3 sequence: CASSYEDRGNAGELFF. The CDR3 DNA reads as TGTGCCAGCAGTTACGAGGACAGGGGTAACGCCGGGGAGCTGTTTTTT.

This sequence joins TRBV6-5 and TRBJ1-2; no clear D. The CDR3 length is 13 residues. The germline V gene encodes CDR1 MNHEY and CDR2 SVGAGI. The V and J ends lost 0 bases and 7 bases respectively, with 9 bases between them. The CDR3 DNA sequence: TGTGCCAGCAGTTACTCGGACGGCCGTGGCTACACCTTC. It codes for CASSYSDGRGYTF.

This clonotype showed up just a few times. One junction end disagrees with the germline gene, perhaps due to a read error. The chain combines TRBV7-7 with TRBJ2-3, with 9 bases identical to TRBD2. This CDR3 is built from 15 residues. Germline CDR1 SSHAT, CDR2 FNYEAQ (reference sequence). The CDR3 DNA reads TGTGCTAGCAGCCAAGGACTAGCGCCCACAGATACGCAGTATTTT. Amino acid sequence: CASSQGLAPTDTQYF.

The V gene is TRBV25-1, the J gene TRBJ2-6; D possibly uses TRBD1 or TRBD2 (5 bases each). Germline CDR1 MGHDK, CDR2 SYGVNS. The CDR3 sequence is 24 residues long. The V end lost 2 bases, the J end lost 0 bases, and 32 bases lay between the germline ends. The CDR3 loop is CASSEIEGSRFALLGRSGANVLTF. DNA of the CDR3: TGTGCCAGCAGTGAAATTGAGGGGTCTAGGTTTGCGTTATTGGGACGCTCTGGGGCCAACGTCCTGACTTTC.

This clonotype was seen once. The chain employs TRBV7-9 and TRBJ1-2; D uncertain. Germline V gene sequence: CDR1 SEHNR, CDR2 FQNEAQ (reference sequence). Between the trimmed V and J ends, which lost 4 bases and 4 bases, there was a span of 25 bases. This CDR3 is 18 amino acids long. This CDR3 is CASSSPQGRKSRIYGYTF. The DNA for the CDR3 is TGTGCCAGCAGCTCGCCCCAAGGGAGGAAGTCGCGCATCTATGGCTACACCTTC.

This clonotype was detected only a few times. The genes are TRBV7-9 and TRBJ2-5, with no clear D. The end of the DNA fits TRBJ2-7 better, so the J call may be wrong. CDR3 length: 14 residues. The germline V gene encodes CDR1 SEHNR and CDR2 FQNEAQ (reference sequence). CDR3 sequence: CASSLEALGYEQYF. CDR3 nucleotide sequence: TGTGCCAGCAGCTTAGAGGCCCTCGGGTACGAGCAGTACTTC.

This clonotype was counted between two and nine times. The rearrangement links TRBV11-2 to TRBJ2-5; 9 bases agree with TRBD2. CDR3 length: 18 residues. V dropped 1 base and J dropped 1; count of bases not matched to a gene: 10. Germline V lookup: CDR1 SGHAT, CDR2 FQNNGV. The CDR3 protein is CASSLGGLASGAQETQYF. The CDR3 DNA reads as TGTGCCAGCAGCTTAGGAGGTTTGGCTAGCGGGGCCCAAGAGACCCAGTACTTC. Combining the CDR3 with reference TRBV11-2 and TRBJ2-5 gives the whole variable domain EAGVAQSPRYKIIEKRQSVAFWCNPISGHATLYWYQQILGQGPKLLIQFQNNGVVDDSQLPKDRFSAERLKGVDSTLKIQPAKLEDSAVYLCASSLGGLASGAQETQYFGPGTRLLVL.

The chain links TRBV9 to TRBJ1-6, with D uncertain. The CDR3 totals 13 residues. V dropped 4 bases and J dropped 13 bases, with 15 bases sitting between them. Germline V gene sequence: CDR1 SGDLS, CDR2 YYNGEE. The DNA of the CDR3 is TGTGCCAGCAGCCCAGGAGCGGAGAGTCCCCTCCACTTT. Residues: CASSPGAESPLHF.

The chain employs TRBV4-1 and TRBJ2-3; TRBD2 agrees at 8 bases. CDR3 length: 18 amino acids. The V segment lost 5 bases and the J segment 0 bases; nucleotides outside the gene matches: 13. Germline V gives CDR1 MGHRA, CDR2 YSYEKL. The CDR3 is CASSSIAGPRLSTDTQYF. The CDR3 coding sequence is TGCGCCAGCAGCTCGATAGCGGGGCCACGCCTTAGCACAGATACGCAGTATTTT.

This clonotype was seen a handful of times. V usage is TRBV20-1 and J usage is TRBJ2-1, with D maybe TRBD1 (5 bases). This CDR3 has 15 amino acids. Germline V lookup: CDR1 DFQATT, CDR2 SNEGSKA (reference sequence). The V end was cut by 1 base, the J end by 4 bases, with 14 bases between. CDR3 nucleotide sequence: TGCAGTGCTAGAGGCGACAGTGATTTTTACAATGAGCAGTTCTTC. Protein sequence: CSARGDSDFYNEQFF.

This clonotype was detected ten times or more. The DNA of the CDR3 is TGCAGCGTTGTTAGCGGGAGGGCGAATGAGCAGTTCTTC. Translation: CSVVSGRANEQFF. This sequence joins TRBV29-1 and TRBJ2-5; 11 bases line up with TRBD2. The closer fit of TRBJ2-1 to the DNA end suggests the J call may be wrong. This CDR3 comprises 13 residues. CDR1 is SQVTM and CDR2 is ANQGSEA in the germline V gene.

This chain connects TRBV7-3 to TRBJ2-4; TRBD1 agrees at 7 bases. This CDR3 is built from 15 residues. From germline, CDR1 is SGHTA and CDR2 FQGTGA. V dropped 5 bases and J dropped 1; count of bases not matched to a gene: 5. CDR3: CASSPGQAAKNIQYF. The CDR3 region has the DNA TGTGCCAGCAGCCCTGGACAGGCGGCCAAAAACATTCAGTACTTC.

The V call is TRBV20-1, the J call TRBJ1-5; 11 positions agree with TRBD1. The ends lost 0 bases at V and 6 bases at J; junction bases unmatched: 10. Germline V gene lookup returns CDR1 DFQATT and CDR2 SNEGSKA (reference sequence). The CDR3 covers 17 residues. The CDR3 is CSARDGGQGVFFQPQHF. CDR3 nucleotide sequence: TGCAGTGCTAGAGATGGGGGACAGGGGGTCTTTTTTCAGCCCCAGCATTTT.

This clonotype was counted a few times. The rearrangement joins TRBV20-1 to TRBJ1-4; no clear D gene. This CDR3 has 13 amino acids. Germline values: CDR1 DFQATT, CDR2 SNEGSKA (reference sequence). Trimming stripped 3 bases from V and 8 bases from J, with 13 bases between. This chain's CDR3 is CSASGPSREKLFF. The CDR3, as DNA: TGCAGTGCTAGCGGACCGTCACGGGAAAAACTGTTTTTT.

This clonotype was detected a few times. The chain combines TRBV5-1 with TRBJ1-1; 7 positions match TRBD1. Per germline, CDR1 SGHRS and CDR2 YFSETQ. J lost 3 bases, V lost 1 base, and 9 bases had no gene match. This CDR3 has 16 residues. CDR3 DNA: TGCGCCAGCAGCTTGAAAGGAACAGGGGCGGACACTGAAGCTTTCTTT. Translation: CASSLKGTGADTEAFF.

This clonotype has only a few counts. The CDR3 loop is CASSYRTGQTYEQYF. Written as DNA, the CDR3 is TGTGCCAGCAGTTACAGGACGGGCCAGACCTACGAGCAGTACTTC. The chain uses TRBV6-2 or TRBV6-3 and TRBJ2-7; D is unclear. In germline, CDR1 is MNHEY, CDR2 SVGEGT. The V end was cut by 2 bases, the J end by 2 bases, with 13 bases between. The length of the CDR3 is 15 residues.

This chain uses TRBV5-1 with TRBJ1-2; D unclear. Germline V CDR1 and CDR2: SGHRS, YFSETQ. This CDR3 region has 16 residues. The V end lost 0 bases, the J end lost 3 bases, and 15 bases lay between the germline ends. In DNA, the CDR3 is TGCGCCAGCAGCTTGGTCGGCAGCCTAAGGGACTATGGCTACACCTTC. It translates to CASSLVGSLRDYGYTF.

This clonotype was picked up a small number of times. The genes are TRBV12-3 or TRBV12-4 and TRBJ2-3, with D perhaps assigned TRBD1 or TRBD2 (6 bases each). V lost 6 bases to trimming and J lost 4 bases, with 20 bases between them. This CDR3 contains 16 residues. The CDR3: CASSPPGARLPDTQYF. Here the CDR3 DNA reads TGTGCCAGCAGCCCCCCGGGGGCTAGGCTTCCAGATACGCAGTATTTT.

This chain connects TRBV18 to TRBJ1-1; perhaps TRBD1 as D (6 bases). The V gene lost 1 base and the J gene lost 4 bases, with 13 bases spanning the gap. The CDR3 totals 15 residues. Per germline, CDR1 KGHSH and CDR2 LQKENI. CDR3 bases: TGTGCCAGCTCACCACTACAGGGTACGAGCACTGAAGCTTTCTTT. Encoded protein: CASSPLQGTSTEAFF.

V is TRBV24-1 and J is TRBJ2-5; 8 bases are a match to TRBD1. The CDR3 has 15 amino acids. CDR1 is KGHDR, CDR2 SFDVKD, per germline. Unmatched junction bases numbered 4, after V lost 4 bases and J lost 1 base. The CDR3 nucleotides are TGTGCCACCAGTGACGCAGGGGGCTTCCAAGAGACCCAGTACTTC. This sequence encodes CATSDAGGFQETQYF.

This clonotype was seen ten or more times. The genes are TRBV24-1 and TRBJ2-1; no firm D call. The CDR3 extends over 12 amino acids. Trimming removed 5 bases from V and 4 bases from J, with 5 bases in between. Germline values: CDR1 KGHDR, CDR2 SFDVKD. This CDR3 is CATSAQYNEQFF. The CDR3 DNA is TGTGCCACCAGTGCCCAGTACAATGAGCAGTTCTTC.

This clonotype was seen a handful of times. J is TRBJ1-1 and V is TRBV12-3 or TRBV12-4; tentatively, D is TRBD1 (6 bases). V dropped 3 bases and J dropped 5 bases, with 13 bases sitting between them. CDR3 size: 14 residues. The chain's CDR3 is CASSFEGGLTEAFF. In DNA form, the CDR3 reads TGTGCCAGCAGTTTTGAGGGGGGATTGACTGAAGCTTTCTTT.

This clonotype was observed at least ten times. The junction departs from the called germline gene at one end, perhaps through a read error. This sequence joins TRBV7-7 and TRBJ2-5, with D possibly TRBD1 on 6 matching bases. In germline, CDR1 is SSHAT, CDR2 FNYEAQ (reference sequence). The CDR3 is 14 residues long. The CDR3 DNA follows: TGTGCTAGCAGCTTATCAGGGGAAAAAGAGACCCAGTACTTC. Protein sequence: CASSLSGEKETQYF.

The chain uses TRBV19 and TRBJ1-4, with TRBD1 matching over 9 bases. Germline CDR1 is LNHDA and CDR2 is SQIVND (reference sequence). The CDR3 spans 16 residues. J gave up 6 bases and V 6 bases, and 11 bases lay outside the gene matches. For the CDR3, the DNA is TGTGCCAGTAGCACAGGGGGCGGCAGCCGGTATGAAAAACTGTTTTTT. It translates to CASSTGGGSRYEKLFF.

The V gene is TRBV4-3, the J gene TRBJ2-3; TRBD2 matches 12 bases. V was clipped by 0 bases and J by 2 bases; unmatched bases: 6. Per the germline V gene, CDR1 is LGHNA and CDR2 is YSLEER. The CDR3 length is 18 residues. The CDR3 DNA sequence: TGCGCCAGCAGCCAAGAAGGTGGACTAGCGGGAAACACAGATACGCAGTATTTT. Translation: CASSQEGGLAGNTDTQYF.